This T cell receptor beta chain was obtained from a study of shared clonotypes between healthy human individuals. Study in general: For every donor, three CD4 naive, three CD4 memory, two CD8 naive and one CD8 memory plates were used. Findings of the study overall: Generally, naive subsets (rather than memory subsets) showed larger estimated richness. Having only a few donors restricted how much genetic and exposure-history diversity was captured.

CD8 cells classed as naive were CD45RO-negative and positively selected for CCR7, excluding terminally differentiated effector memory CD45RA+ cells. Method: immunoSEQ multiplex PCR; TCRdb's copy keeps in-frame clones and lacks some. This repertoire shows roughly 1,800,000 clones, over 85% found once; its top ten account for 0.9% to 1.5%. CDR1 is MNHEY and CDR2 is SMNVEV in the germline V gene (reference sequence). The CDR3 contains 17 residues. J gave up 4 bases and V 2 bases, and 11 bases lay outside the gene matches. Comments on this clone: The target antigen is unknown.

The sequence came from a man aged 18-30 years in good health. The sample taken for sequencing was naive CD8+ T cells sorted from blood. This chain uses TRBV27 with TRBJ1-2; TRBD1 agrees at 9 bases. CDR3 coding DNA: TGTGCCAGCAGTTTACGACCCCGGACAGGGGTTTCCTATGGCTACACCTTC. This encodes CASSLRPRTGVSYGYTF.